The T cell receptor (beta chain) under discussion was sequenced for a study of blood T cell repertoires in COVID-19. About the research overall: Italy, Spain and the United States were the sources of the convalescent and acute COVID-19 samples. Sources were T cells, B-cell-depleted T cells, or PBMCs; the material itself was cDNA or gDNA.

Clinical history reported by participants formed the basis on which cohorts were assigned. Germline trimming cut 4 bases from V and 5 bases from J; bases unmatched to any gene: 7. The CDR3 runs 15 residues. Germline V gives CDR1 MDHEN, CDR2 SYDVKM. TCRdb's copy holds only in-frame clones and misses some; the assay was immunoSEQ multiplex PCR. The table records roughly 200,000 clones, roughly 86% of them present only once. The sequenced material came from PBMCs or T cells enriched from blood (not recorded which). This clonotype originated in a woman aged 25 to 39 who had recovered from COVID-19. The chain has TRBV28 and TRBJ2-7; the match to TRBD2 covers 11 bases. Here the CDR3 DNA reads TGTGCCAGCAGTTCGGCGCTAGCGGGAGGTAACGAGCAGTACTTC. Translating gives CASSSALAGGNEQYF.